The clone carrying this TCR beta chain has only one observation. The sample is drawn from a study of cytomegalovirus exposure and HLA in healthy donors. There are 14 residues in the CDR3. V lost 5 bases and J lost 0, with 5 bases in between. Germline V gene sequence: CDR1 SGHTA, CDR2 FQGNSA. The PCR employed 60 Vbeta primers together with 13 Jbeta primers. Only in-frame clones appear in the TCRdb table, and some are missing; sequencing was by immunoSEQ multiplex PCR. The sample consists of approximately 190,000 clones, around 82% of them appearing once. Material: PBMCs. This TCR derives from a boy between 10 and 17 years old in good health and CMV-seronegative. The gene calls are TRBV7-2 and TRBJ1-6; no firm D call. CDR3 DNA sequence: TGTGCCAGCAGCCTTAGCTCCTATAATTCACCCCTCCACTTT. It encodes CASSLSSYNSPLHF.